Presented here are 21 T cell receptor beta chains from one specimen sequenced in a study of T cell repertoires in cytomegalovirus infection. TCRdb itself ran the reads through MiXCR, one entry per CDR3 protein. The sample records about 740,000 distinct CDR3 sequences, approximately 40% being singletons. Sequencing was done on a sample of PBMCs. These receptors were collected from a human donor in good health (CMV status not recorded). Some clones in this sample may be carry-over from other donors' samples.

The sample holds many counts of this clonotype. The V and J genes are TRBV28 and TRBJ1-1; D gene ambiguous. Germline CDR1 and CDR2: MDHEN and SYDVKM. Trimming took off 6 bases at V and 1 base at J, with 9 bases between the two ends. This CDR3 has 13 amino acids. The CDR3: CASRLRQNTEAFF. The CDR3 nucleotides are TGTGCCAGCAGGCTGAGACAGAACACTGAAGCTTTCTTT.

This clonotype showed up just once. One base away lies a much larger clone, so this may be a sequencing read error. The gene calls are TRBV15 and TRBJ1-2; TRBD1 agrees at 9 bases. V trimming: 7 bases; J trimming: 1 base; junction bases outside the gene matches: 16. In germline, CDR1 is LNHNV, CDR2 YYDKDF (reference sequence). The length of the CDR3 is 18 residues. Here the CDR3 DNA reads TGTGCCACCATCAGCGCACCGGGACAGGGCCTCTTTAACTATGGCTACACCTTC. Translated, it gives CATISAPGQGLFNYGYTF.

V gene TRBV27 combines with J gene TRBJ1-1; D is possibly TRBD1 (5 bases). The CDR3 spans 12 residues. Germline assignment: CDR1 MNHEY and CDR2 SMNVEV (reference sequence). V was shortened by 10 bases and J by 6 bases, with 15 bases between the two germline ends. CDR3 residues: CATGTLGAEAFF. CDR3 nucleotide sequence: TGTGCCACGGGGACCCTCGGCGCTGAAGCTTTCTTT.

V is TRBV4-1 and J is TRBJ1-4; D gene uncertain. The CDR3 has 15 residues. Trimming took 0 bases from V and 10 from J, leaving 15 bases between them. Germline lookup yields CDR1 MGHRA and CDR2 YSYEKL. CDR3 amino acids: CASSQESWVEGKLFF. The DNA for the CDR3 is TGCGCCAGCAGCCAAGAGTCGTGGGTAGAGGGAAAACTGTTTTTT.

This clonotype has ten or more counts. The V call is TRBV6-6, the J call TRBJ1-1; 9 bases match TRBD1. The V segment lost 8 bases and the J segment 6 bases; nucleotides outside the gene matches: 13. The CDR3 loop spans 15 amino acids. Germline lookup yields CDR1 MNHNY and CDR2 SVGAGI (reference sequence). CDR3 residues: CASSPPGQGSAEAFF. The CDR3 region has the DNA TGTGCCAGCTCACCTCCGGGACAGGGTAGCGCTGAAGCTTTCTTT.

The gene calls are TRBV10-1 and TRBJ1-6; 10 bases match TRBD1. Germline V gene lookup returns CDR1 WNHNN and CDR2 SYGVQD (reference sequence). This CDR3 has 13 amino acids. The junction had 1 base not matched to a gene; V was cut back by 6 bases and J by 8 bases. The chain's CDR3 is CASRDRGDSPLHF. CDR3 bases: TGCGCCAGCAGGGACAGGGGGGATTCACCCCTCCACTTT.

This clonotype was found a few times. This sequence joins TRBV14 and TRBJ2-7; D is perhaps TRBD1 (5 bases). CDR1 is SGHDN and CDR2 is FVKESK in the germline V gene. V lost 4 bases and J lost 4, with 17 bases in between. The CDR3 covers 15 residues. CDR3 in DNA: TGTGCCAGCAGCCCCCCCTGGGCAGGGCAGTACGAGCAGTACTTC. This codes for CASSPPWAGQYEQYF.

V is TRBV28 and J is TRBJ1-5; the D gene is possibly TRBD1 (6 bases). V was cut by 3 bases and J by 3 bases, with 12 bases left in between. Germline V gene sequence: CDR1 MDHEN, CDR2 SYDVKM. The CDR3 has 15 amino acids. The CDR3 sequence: CASSFQGRNNQPQHF. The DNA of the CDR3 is TGTGCCAGCAGTTTTCAGGGGAGGAACAATCAGCCCCAGCATTTT.

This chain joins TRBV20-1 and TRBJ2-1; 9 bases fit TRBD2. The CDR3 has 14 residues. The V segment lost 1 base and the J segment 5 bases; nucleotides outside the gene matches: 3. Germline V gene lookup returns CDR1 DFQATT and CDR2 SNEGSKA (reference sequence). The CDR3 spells CSARGSGGNNEQFF. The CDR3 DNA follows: TGCAGTGCTAGAGGGAGCGGGGGGAACAATGAGCAGTTCTTC.

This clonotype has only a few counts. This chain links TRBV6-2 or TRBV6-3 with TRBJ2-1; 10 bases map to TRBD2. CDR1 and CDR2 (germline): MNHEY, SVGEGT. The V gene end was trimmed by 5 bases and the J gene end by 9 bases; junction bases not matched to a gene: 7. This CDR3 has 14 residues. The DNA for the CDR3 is TGTGCCAGCAGTAAAGCGGGGGGGCGTGGTGAGCAGTTCTTC. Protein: CASSKAGGRGEQFF.

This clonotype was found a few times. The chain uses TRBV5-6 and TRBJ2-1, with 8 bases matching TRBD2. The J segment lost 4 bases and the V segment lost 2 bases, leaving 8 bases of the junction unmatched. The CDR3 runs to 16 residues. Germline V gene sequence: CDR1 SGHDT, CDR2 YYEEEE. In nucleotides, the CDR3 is TGTGCCAGCAGCTTAGGGTCGGGAGGGGGATACAATGAGCAGTTCTTC. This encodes CASSLGSGGGYNEQFF.

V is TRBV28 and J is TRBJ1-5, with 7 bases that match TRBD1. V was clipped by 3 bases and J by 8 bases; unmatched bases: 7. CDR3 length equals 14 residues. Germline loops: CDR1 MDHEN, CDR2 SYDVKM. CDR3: CASSFPLTGEPQHF. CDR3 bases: TGTGCCAGCAGTTTCCCTCTCACAGGGGAGCCCCAGCATTTT.

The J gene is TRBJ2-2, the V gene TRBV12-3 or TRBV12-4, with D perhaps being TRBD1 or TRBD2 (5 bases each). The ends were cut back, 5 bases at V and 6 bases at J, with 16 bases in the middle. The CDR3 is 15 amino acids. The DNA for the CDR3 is TGTGCCAGCAGTCTCCGGGGTAGGGGTGCCGGGGAGCTGTTTTTT. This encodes CASSLRGRGAGELFF.

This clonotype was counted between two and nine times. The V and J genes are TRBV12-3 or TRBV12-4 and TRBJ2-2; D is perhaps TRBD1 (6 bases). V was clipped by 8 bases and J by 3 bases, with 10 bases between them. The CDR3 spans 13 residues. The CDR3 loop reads CASASGDTGELFF. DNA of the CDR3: TGTGCCAGCGCTTCAGGGGACACCGGGGAGCTGTTTTTT.

The CDR3 is CASSPYGNTEAFF. CDR3 coding DNA: TGTGCCAGCAGTCCCTACGGAAACACTGAAGCTTTCTTT. The chain employs TRBV28 and TRBJ1-1; D remains ambiguous. This CDR3 comprises 13 residues. With 5 bases removed from V and 2 bases from J, the gap between germline ends came to 9 bases. The germline V gene encodes CDR1 MDHEN and CDR2 SYDVKM.

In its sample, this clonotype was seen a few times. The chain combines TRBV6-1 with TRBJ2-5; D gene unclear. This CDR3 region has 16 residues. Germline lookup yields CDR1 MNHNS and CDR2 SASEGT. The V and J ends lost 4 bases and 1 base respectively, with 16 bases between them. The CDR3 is CASSGPGMGIQETQYF. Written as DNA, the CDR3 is TGTGCCAGCAGTGGGCCTGGGATGGGTATCCAAGAGACCCAGTACTTC.

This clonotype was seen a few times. The CDR3 nucleotides read TGTGCCATCAGGGCGGGTAGGCAGGGGGCGAACACTGAAGCTTTCTTT. Amino acid sequence: CAIRAGRQGANTEAFF. J is TRBJ1-1 and V is TRBV10-3, with 8 bases that match TRBD1. There are 16 residues in the CDR3. V trimming: 6 bases; J trimming: 1 base; junction bases outside the gene matches: 10. In germline, CDR1 is ENHRY, CDR2 SYGVKD.

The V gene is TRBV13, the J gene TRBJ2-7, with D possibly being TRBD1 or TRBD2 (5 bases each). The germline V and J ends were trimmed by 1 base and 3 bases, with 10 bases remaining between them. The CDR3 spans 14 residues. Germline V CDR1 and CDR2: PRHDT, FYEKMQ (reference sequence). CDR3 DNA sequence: TGTGCCAGCAGCTTAGCCAGGGAGAACTACGAGCAGTACTTC. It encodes CASSLARENYEQYF.

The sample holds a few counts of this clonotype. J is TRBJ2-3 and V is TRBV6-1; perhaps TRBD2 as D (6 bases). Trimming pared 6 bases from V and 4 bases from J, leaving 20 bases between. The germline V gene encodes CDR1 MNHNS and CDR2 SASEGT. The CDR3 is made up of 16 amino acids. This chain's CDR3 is CASRSGTPSFPDTQYF. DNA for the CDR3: TGTGCCAGCAGATCCGGGACTCCCTCTTTTCCAGATACGCAGTATTTT.

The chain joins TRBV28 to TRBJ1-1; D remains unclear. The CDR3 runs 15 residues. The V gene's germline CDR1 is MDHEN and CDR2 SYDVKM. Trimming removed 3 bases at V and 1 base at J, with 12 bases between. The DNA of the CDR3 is TGTGCCAGCAGTTTGAGCCAGGTGAAGAACACTGAAGCTTTCTTT. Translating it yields CASSLSQVKNTEAFF. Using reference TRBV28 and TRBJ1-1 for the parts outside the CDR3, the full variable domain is DVKVTQSSRYLVKRTGEKVFLECVQDMDHENMFWYRQDPGLGLRLIYFSYDVKMKEKGDIPEGYSVSREKKERFSLILESASTNQTSMYLCASSLSQVKNTEAFFGQGTRLTVV.

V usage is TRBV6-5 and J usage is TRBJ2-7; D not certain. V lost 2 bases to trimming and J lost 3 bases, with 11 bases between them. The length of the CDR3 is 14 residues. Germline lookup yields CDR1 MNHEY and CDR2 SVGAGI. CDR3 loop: CASSYAPEDYEQYF. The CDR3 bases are TGTGCCAGCAGTTACGCACCCGAGGACTACGAGCAGTACTTC.